This T cell receptor (beta chain) was obtained from a study of blood T cell repertoires in COVID-19. Study-wide background: The samples span acute and convalescent COVID-19 from the United States, Italy and Spain. The analysed material was cDNA or gDNA that came from T cells, B-cell-depleted T cells, or PBMCs.

In the original workflow: Estimates of nucleated cell counts were drawn from the amplification of reference gene primers. Only in-frame clones appear in the TCRdb table, and some are missing; sequencing was by immunoSEQ multiplex PCR. V and J calls and clone size are given by that table; D and trimming were obtained from the DNA. The sample yields around 200,000 clones, around nine tenths seen once. This sequence originates from a woman under 30 who had recovered from COVID-19. Sequenced: peripheral blood.

CDR3 residues: CASSGGQGYGYTF. CDR3 nucleotides: TGTGCCAGCAGCGGGGGACAGGGGTACGGCTACACCTTC. This chain uses TRBV5-5 with TRBJ1-2, with 10 nucleotides matching TRBD1. Germline CDR1 SGHKS, CDR2 YYEKEE (reference sequence). The CDR3 totals 13 residues. Germline trimming cut 4 bases from V and 8 bases from J; bases unmatched to any gene: 5.